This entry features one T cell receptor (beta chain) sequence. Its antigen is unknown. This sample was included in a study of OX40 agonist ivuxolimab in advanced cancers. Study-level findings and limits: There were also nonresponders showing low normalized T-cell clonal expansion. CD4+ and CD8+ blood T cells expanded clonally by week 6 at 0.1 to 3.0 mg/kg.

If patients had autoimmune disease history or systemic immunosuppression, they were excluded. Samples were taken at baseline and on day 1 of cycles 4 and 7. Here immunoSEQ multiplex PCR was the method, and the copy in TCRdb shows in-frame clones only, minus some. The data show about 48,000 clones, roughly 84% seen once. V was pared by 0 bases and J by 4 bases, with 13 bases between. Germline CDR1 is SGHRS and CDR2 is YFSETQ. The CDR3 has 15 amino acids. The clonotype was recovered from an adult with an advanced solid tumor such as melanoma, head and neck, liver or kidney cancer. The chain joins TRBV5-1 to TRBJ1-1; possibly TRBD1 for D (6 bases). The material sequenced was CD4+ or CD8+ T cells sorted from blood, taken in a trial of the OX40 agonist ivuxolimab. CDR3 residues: CASSLAGRGGTEAFF. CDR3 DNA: TGCGCCAGCAGCTTGGCAGGAAGGGGGGGCACTGAAGCTTTCTTT.